The 10 T cell receptor beta chains below come from one sample, sequenced in a study of blood T cell repertoires in COVID-19. Sequencing was performed with immunoSEQ multiplex PCR; in TCRdb, only in-frame clones are kept and a portion is missing. The sample shows around 180,000 clones, 89% of them seen only once. The sequencing input was PBMCs or T cells enriched from blood (not recorded which). These receptors originate from a woman aged 35 to 49 with acute COVID-19.

The chain joins TRBV11-2 to TRBJ2-6; D might be TRBD1 (5 bases). The CDR3 spans 15 residues. V was trimmed by 2 bases and J by 0 bases, leaving 5 bases between them. Germline CDR1 is SGHAT and CDR2 is FQNNGV. CDR3 in amino acids: CASSLQGSGANVLTF. The CDR3, as DNA: TGTGCCAGCAGCTTACAGGGCTCTGGGGCCAACGTCCTGACTTTC. The full variable domain, rest sourced from reference TRBV11-2 and TRBJ2-6, is EAGVAQSPRYKIIEKRQSVAFWCNPISGHATLYWYQQILGQGPKLLIQFQNNGVVDDSQLPKDRFSAERLKGVDSTLKIQPAKLEDSAVYLCASSLQGSGANVLTFGAGSRLTVL.

The rearrangement joins TRBV7-2 to TRBJ2-7; the match to TRBD2 covers 12 bases. V trimming: 2 bases; J trimming: 4 bases; junction bases outside the gene matches: 6. The germline V gene has CDR1 SGHTA and CDR2 FQGNSA. This CDR3 region has 16 residues. CDR3: CASSLSASGRAYEQYF. The CDR3 DNA sequence: TGTGCCAGCAGCTTATCGGCTAGCGGGAGGGCTTACGAGCAGTACTTC.

V is TRBV9 and J is TRBJ2-7, with D perhaps matching TRBD1 (6 bases). Germline V CDR1 and CDR2: SGDLS, YYNGEE. The CDR3 has 14 amino acids. The V and J ends lost 4 bases and 0 bases respectively, with 11 bases between them. CDR3 sequence: CASSRGQDSYEQYF. Written as DNA, the CDR3 is TGTGCCAGCAGCAGGGGACAAGACTCCTACGAGCAGTACTTC.

V usage is TRBV30 and J usage is TRBJ1-5; D call uncertain. There are 12 residues in the CDR3. Trimming took 1 base from V and 8 from J, leaving 9 bases between them. Germline values: CDR1 GTSNPN, CDR2 SVGIG (reference sequence). CDR3 coding DNA: TGTGCCTGGAGTGCCAACATGGAGCCCCAGCATTTT. Residues: CAWSANMEPQHF.

The chain employs TRBV5-1 and TRBJ2-5, with D hard to call. This CDR3 spans 13 amino acids. The V and J ends lost 2 bases and 2 bases respectively, with 7 bases between them. CDR1 and CDR2 (germline): SGHRS, YFSETQ. In nucleotides, the CDR3 is TGCGCCAGCAGCTTCACAGCACAAGAGACCCAGTACTTC. Its translation is CASSFTAQETQYF.

The gene calls are TRBV6-1 and TRBJ1-1, with 8 positions matching TRBD1. After removal of 3 bases from V and 4 bases from J, the junction contained 7 bases not matched to a gene. This CDR3 is built from 15 residues. Germline loops: CDR1 MNHNS, CDR2 SASEGT. CDR3 nucleotides: TGTGCCAGCAGTGACACCAGGGGGCGGGCCACTGAAGCTTTCTTT. Protein product: CASSDTRGRATEAFF.

The chain has TRBV29-1 and TRBJ2-7; 9 bases fit TRBD2. The CDR3 is made up of 15 amino acids. J was trimmed by 7 bases and V by 7 bases; bases with no gene match: 17. Germline assignment: CDR1 SQVTM and CDR2 ANQGSEA. CDR3 in amino acids: CSARGGSGGPGEQYF. CDR3 in DNA: TGCAGCGCCCGCGGGGGAAGCGGGGGGCCGGGGGAGCAGTACTTC.

V gene TRBV2 combines with J gene TRBJ2-7, with 9 bases fitting TRBD1. The CDR3 spans 15 residues. Trimming removed 7 bases from V and 6 bases from J; junction bases left unmatched: 13. Germline CDR1 SNHLY, CDR2 FYNNEI. CDR3 sequence reads: CASTTNAGQGAEQYF. The CDR3, as DNA: TGTGCCAGCACTACGAACGCGGGACAGGGTGCCGAGCAGTACTTC. Using reference TRBV2 and TRBJ2-7 for the parts outside the CDR3, the full variable domain is EPEVTQTPSHQVTQMGQEVILRCVPISNHLYFYWYRQILGQKVEFLVSFYNNEISEKSEIFDDQFSVERPDGSNFTLKIRSTKLEDSAMYFCASTTNAGQGAEQYFGPGTRLTVT.

The chain links TRBV19 to TRBJ2-2, with no clear D. V shed 0 bases and J shed 3 bases, with 11 bases lying between them. CDR1 is LNHDA, CDR2 SQIVND, per germline (reference sequence). This CDR3 region has 16 residues. In DNA, the CDR3 is TGTGCCAGTAGTATAGATCAGGTGACCTACACCGGGGAGCTGTTTTTT. This gives the protein CASSIDQVTYTGELFF.

This sequence joins TRBV6-5 and TRBJ2-3; 8 nucleotides agree with TRBD2. Germline CDR1 MNHEY, CDR2 SVGAGI. The CDR3 extends over 15 amino acids. J lost 1 base, V lost 5 bases, and 5 bases had no gene match. Written as DNA, the CDR3 is TGTGCCAGCAGTCCGACTAGCGCCGGCACAGATACGCAGTATTTT. It translates to CASSPTSAGTDTQYF.